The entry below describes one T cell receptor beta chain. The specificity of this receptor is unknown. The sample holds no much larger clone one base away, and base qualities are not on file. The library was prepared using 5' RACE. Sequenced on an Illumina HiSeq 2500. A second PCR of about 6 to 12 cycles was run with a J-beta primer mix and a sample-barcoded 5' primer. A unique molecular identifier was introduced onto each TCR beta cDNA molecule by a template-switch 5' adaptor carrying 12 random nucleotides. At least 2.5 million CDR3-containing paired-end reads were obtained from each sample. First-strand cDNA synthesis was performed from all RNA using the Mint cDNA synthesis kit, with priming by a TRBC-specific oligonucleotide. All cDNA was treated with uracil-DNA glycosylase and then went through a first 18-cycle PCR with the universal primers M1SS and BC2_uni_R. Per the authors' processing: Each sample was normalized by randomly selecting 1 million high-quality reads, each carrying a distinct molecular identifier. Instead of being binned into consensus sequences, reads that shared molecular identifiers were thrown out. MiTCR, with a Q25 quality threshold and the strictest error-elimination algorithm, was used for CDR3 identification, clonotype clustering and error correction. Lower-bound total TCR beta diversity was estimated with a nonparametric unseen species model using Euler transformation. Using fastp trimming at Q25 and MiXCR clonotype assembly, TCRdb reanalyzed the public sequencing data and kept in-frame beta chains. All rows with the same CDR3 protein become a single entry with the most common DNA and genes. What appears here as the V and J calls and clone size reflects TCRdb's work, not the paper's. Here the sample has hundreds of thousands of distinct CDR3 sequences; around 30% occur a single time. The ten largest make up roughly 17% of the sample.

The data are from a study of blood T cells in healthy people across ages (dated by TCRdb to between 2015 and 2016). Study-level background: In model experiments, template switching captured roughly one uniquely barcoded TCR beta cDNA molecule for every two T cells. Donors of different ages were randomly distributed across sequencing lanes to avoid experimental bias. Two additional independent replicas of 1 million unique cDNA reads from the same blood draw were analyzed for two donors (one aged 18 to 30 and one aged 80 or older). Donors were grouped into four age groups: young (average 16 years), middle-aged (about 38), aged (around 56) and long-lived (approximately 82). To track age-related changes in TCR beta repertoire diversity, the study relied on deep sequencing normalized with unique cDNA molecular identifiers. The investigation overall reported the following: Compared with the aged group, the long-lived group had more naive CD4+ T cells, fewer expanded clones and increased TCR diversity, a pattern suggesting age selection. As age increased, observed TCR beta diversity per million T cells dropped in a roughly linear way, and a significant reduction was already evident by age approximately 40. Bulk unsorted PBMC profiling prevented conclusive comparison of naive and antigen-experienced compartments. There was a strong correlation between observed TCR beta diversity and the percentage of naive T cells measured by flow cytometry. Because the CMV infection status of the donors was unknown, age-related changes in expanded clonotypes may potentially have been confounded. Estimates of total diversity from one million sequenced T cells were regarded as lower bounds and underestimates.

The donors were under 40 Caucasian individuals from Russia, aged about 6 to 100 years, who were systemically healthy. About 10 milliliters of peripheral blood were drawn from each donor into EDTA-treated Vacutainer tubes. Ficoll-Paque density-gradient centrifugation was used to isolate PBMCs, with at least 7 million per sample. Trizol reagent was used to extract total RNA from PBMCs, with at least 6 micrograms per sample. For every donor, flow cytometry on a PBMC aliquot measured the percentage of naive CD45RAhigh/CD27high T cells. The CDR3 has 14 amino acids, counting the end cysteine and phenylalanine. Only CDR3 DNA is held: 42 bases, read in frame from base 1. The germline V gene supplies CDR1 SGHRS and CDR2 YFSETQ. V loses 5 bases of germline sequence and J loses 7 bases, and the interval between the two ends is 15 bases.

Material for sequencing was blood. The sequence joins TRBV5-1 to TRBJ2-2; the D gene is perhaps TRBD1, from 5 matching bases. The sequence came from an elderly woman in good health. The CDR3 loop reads CASRVQGDGGELFF. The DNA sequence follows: TGCGCCAGCAGAGTGCAGGGCGACGGCGGGGAGCTGTTTTTT.